This T cell receptor (beta chain) came from a study of OX40 agonist ivuxolimab in advanced cancers. Profiling relied on immunoSEQ multiplex PCR, and the TCRdb table lists in-frame clones only, not all of them. The repertoire holds 15,000 or so clones, with approximately 91% as singletons. The sequence was collected from an adult with an advanced solid tumor such as melanoma, head and neck, liver or kidney cancer. The input for sequencing was CD4+ or CD8+ T cells sorted from blood, taken in a trial of the OX40 agonist ivuxolimab.

The CDR3 nucleotides are TGTGCCAGCAGCGCAGAGGAGAGCTACGAGCAGTACTTC. It encodes CASSAEESYEQYF. V usage is TRBV11-3 and J usage is TRBJ2-7; D not resolved. This CDR3 comprises 13 residues. Per the germline V gene, CDR1 is SGHNT and CDR2 is YENEEA. V was trimmed by 5 bases and J by 3 bases, leaving 11 bases between them.